Sequencing of this TCR beta chain was carried out in a study of cytomegalovirus exposure and HLA in healthy donors. General study results and limits: Per published reports, the classifier diagnosed cytomegalovirus status with high specificity and sensitivity.

This CDR3 spans 15 amino acids. Germline V gives CDR1 SGHRS, CDR2 YFSETQ. V was trimmed by 7 bases and J by 0 bases, leaving 17 bases between them. PCR amplification relied on 60 Vbeta primers (plus 13 Jbeta primers). Only in-frame clones appear in the TCRdb table, and some are missing; sequencing was by immunoSEQ multiplex PCR. The table lists 150,000 to 200,000 clones, 81% of them singletons. To note about this clone: Its antigen is currently unknown.

The sample comprised PBMCs. The TCR originated in a man younger than 35 in good health and CMV-seronegative. The chain couples TRBV5-1 to TRBJ2-7; a weak D match, TRBD2 (6 bases). The CDR3 spells CASALFGGGSYEQYF. The CDR3 nucleotides read TGCGCCAGCGCCCTGTTCGGGGGAGGCTCCTACGAGCAGTACTTC.